This T cell receptor (beta chain) came from a study of T cell changes during pregnancy in multiple sclerosis. Germline loops: CDR1 WNHNN, CDR2 SYGVQD (reference sequence). CDR3 length equals 13 residues. This clone was detected only a few times. Generated by immunoSEQ multiplex PCR, the TCRdb table keeps only in-frame clones and is missing some. Of roughly 100,000 clones detected, around 90% appear once; the ten largest clones hold around 1.5%. The source material was peripheral blood, sampled after pregnancy. The chain joins TRBV10-1 to TRBJ2-7; D unresolved. The receptor was derived from a female donor with multiple sclerosis, enrolled in a pregnancy study. The CDR3 sequence is CVTRLGASYEQYF. The CDR3 DNA is TGCGTCACCCGGCTGGGCGCCTCCTACGAGCAGTACTTC.